Presented here are 25 T cell receptor beta chains from one specimen sequenced in a study of PD-L1 blockade in urothelial cancer. As to time point: pretreatment peripheral blood. The protocol was immunoSEQ multiplex PCR, while the TCRdb copy is restricted to in-frame clones and leaves out a portion. The sample gives about 45,000 clones, about 88% of which show up once; about 25% is in the top ten. The sequencing here drew on PBMCs, taken around atezolizumab (anti-PD-L1) treatment. These receptors were taken from a donor at least 40 years old with urothelial cancer.

The chain combines TRBV4-2 with TRBJ1-1; a weak D match, TRBD1 (6 bases). V lost 6 bases, J lost 2 bases, and 10 bases lay in between. Germline V lookup: CDR1 LGHNA, CDR2 YNFKEQ. The CDR3 has 13 amino acids. The CDR3 nucleotides read TGTGCCAGCAGTCAGGACAGTAACACTGAAGCTTTCTTT. Translating gives CASSQDSNTEAFF.

The chain links TRBV7-3 to TRBJ2-1, with 9 bases matching TRBD2. CDR3 length: 15 residues. V gave up 5 bases and J gave up 4 bases; unmatched junction bases: 6. Germline CDR1 and CDR2: SGHTA and FQGTGA. Written as DNA, the CDR3 is TGTGCCAGCAGCCCCCGGACTAGCGTATACAATGAGCAGTTCTTC. It codes for CASSPRTSVYNEQFF.

Regarding this clone: No conserved phenylalanine or tryptophan ends this CDR3, so it is likely a read error. The limits of the CDR3 on the DNA are not certain, so only TCRdb's listed CDR3 is given. V and J are TRBV29-1 and TRBJ1-2; the table calls TRBD1, which could not be checked here. Germline assignment: CDR1 SQVTM and CDR2 ANQGSEA. The CDR3 has 8 amino acids, counting both end residues. CDR3 protein: CSVYRQAV.

As for this clone: A read error may account for a junction end that differs from germline. V is TRBV7-7 and J is TRBJ2-1; TRBD2 is a possible D gene (6 bases). The CDR3 has 14 amino acids. Germline CDR1 is SSHAT and CDR2 is FNYEAQ (reference sequence). The CDR3 here is CASSLWGRYNEQFF. The CDR3 coding sequence is TGTGCTAGCAGCTTATGGGGGAGGTACAATGAGCAGTTCTTC. The entire variable domain, with the rest obtained from reference TRBV7-7 and TRBJ2-1, is as follows: GAGVSQSPRYKVTKRGQDVTLRCDPISSHATLYWYQQALGQGPEFLTYFNYEAQPDKSGLPSDRFSAERPEGSISTLTIQRTEQRDSAMYRCASSLWGRYNEQFFGPGTRLTVL.

V usage is TRBV6-5 and J usage is TRBJ2-3; tentative D call: TRBD1 (6 bases). This CDR3 has 15 amino acids. Germline V gives CDR1 MNHEY, CDR2 SVGAGI. V was clipped by 5 bases and J by 11 bases, with 23 bases between them. CDR3 amino acids: CASSPGQPARWGQYF. As DNA, the CDR3 is TGTGCCAGCAGTCCGGGACAACCCGCGCGGTGGGGGCAGTATTTT.

CDR3: CATSIGTGGGDTQYF. The DNA of the CDR3 is TGTGCCACCAGCATAGGGACAGGGGGCGGCGATACGCAGTATTTT. The chain uses TRBV15 and TRBJ2-3, with 12 bases aligning to TRBD1. With 4 bases clipped from V and 6 bases from J, the junction kept 5 bases outside the gene matches. The germline gives CDR1 LNHNV, CDR2 YYDKDF (reference sequence). The CDR3 covers 15 residues.

The chain links TRBV28 to TRBJ2-7; 8 positions match TRBD1. V trimming: 8 bases; J trimming: 7 bases; junction bases outside the gene matches: 10. The CDR3 is 13 amino acids. Germline lookup yields CDR1 MDHEN and CDR2 SYDVKM. In DNA, the CDR3 is TGTGCCAGCTCCCGGACAGGGCCCCGGGAGCAGTACTTC. Translated: CASSRTGPREQYF. The variable domain in full, with the rest retrieved from reference TRBV28 and TRBJ2-7, is DVKVTQSSRYLVKRTGEKVFLECVQDMDHENMFWYRQDPGLGLRLIYFSYDVKMKEKGDIPEGYSVSREKKERFSLILESASTNQTSMYLCASSRTGPREQYFGPGTRLTVT.

V is TRBV27 and J is TRBJ2-3; 7 bases map to TRBD1. This CDR3 has 15 amino acids. With 6 bases clipped from V and 4 bases from J, the junction kept 10 bases outside the gene matches. From germline, CDR1 is MNHEY and CDR2 SMNVEV (reference sequence). CDR3 loop: CASSPPQGWADTQYF. CDR3 DNA sequence: TGTGCCAGCAGCCCCCCACAGGGGTGGGCAGATACGCAGTATTTT.

The J gene is TRBJ2-3, the V gene TRBV5-6, with 7 bases identical to TRBD1. The CDR3 runs 15 residues. The V gene end was trimmed by 2 bases and the J gene end by 4 bases; junction bases not matched to a gene: 7. The V gene's germline CDR1 is SGHDT and CDR2 YYEEEE. CDR3 bases: TGTGCCAGCAGCTTTAGAGGGGGCAGGGCAGATACGCAGTATTTT. Translating it yields CASSFRGGRADTQYF.

The rearrangement joins TRBV11-1 to TRBJ1-1; D is uncertain. The ends were cut back, 2 bases at V and 4 bases at J, with 8 bases in the middle. Per the germline V gene, CDR1 is SGHAT and CDR2 is FQDESV (reference sequence). The CDR3 is made up of 13 amino acids. The CDR3 DNA sequence: TGTGCCAGCAGCTTAAGGCGGTCCACTGAAGCTTTCTTT. This encodes CASSLRRSTEAFF.

The chain has TRBV5-1 and TRBJ2-7, with D perhaps TRBD1 (7 bases). The ends were cut back, 4 bases at V and 0 bases at J, with 20 bases in the middle. The CDR3 runs to 17 residues. The germline V gene encodes CDR1 SGHRS and CDR2 YFSETQ. CDR3 in amino acids: CASSLGATGDSSYEQYF. DNA for the CDR3: TGCGCCAGCAGCCTGGGGGCAACAGGGGACTCCTCCTACGAGCAGTACTTC.

This chain uses TRBV7-9 with TRBJ2-1; 8 bases map to TRBD2. The length of the CDR3 is 16 residues. Germline CDR1 and CDR2: SEHNR and FQNEAQ (reference sequence). V lost 5 bases, J lost 5 bases, and 11 bases stayed unmatched. The CDR3 loop reads CASSPRTSPRHNEQFF. The CDR3 nucleotides are TGTGCCAGCAGCCCAAGGACTAGCCCTCGCCACAATGAGCAGTTCTTC.

The chain couples TRBV21-1 to TRBJ2-7; the table names TRBD2, a call not compared with the DNA. TRBV21-1 is labeled a pseudogene. The CDR3 is made up of 15 amino acids. CDR3 region: CASSKACGPRGEQYF. The DNA of the CDR3 is TGTGCCAGCAGCAAAGCTTGTGGGCCCCGGGGCGAGCAGTACTTC.

This rearrangement joins TRBV9 to TRBJ1-1; 12 bases fit TRBD1. The J segment lost 5 bases and the V segment lost 3 bases, leaving 5 bases of the junction unmatched. This CDR3 contains 15 residues. CDR1 and CDR2 (germline): SGDLS, YYNGEE. This CDR3 reads CASSARDRGLTEAFF. The CDR3 coding sequence is TGTGCCAGCAGCGCGCGGGACAGGGGGCTGACTGAAGCTTTCTTT.

V gene TRBV7-9 combines with J gene TRBJ2-5; TRBD1 matches 9 bases. V lost 1 base, J lost 4 bases, and 4 bases stayed unmatched. The CDR3 is 15 amino acids. CDR1 is SEHNR, CDR2 FQNEAQ, per germline (reference sequence). Here the CDR3 DNA reads TGTGCCAGCAGCTTAGGGGACAGGGAAGGAGAGACCCAGTACTTC. It encodes CASSLGDREGETQYF.

Regarding this clone: One junction end disagrees with the germline gene, perhaps due to a read error. The rearrangement joins TRBV7-7 to TRBJ2-7; D uncertain. Germline values: CDR1 SSHAT, CDR2 FNYEAQ (reference sequence). This CDR3 contains 14 residues. CDR3 loop: CASSPSQSALEQYF. CDR3 coding DNA: TGTGCTAGCAGCCCCTCACAGTCAGCCCTCGAGCAGTACTTC.

V and J are TRBV11-2 and TRBJ2-3; TRBD2 matches at 7 bases. After removal of 5 bases from V and 7 bases from J, the junction contained 6 bases not matched to a gene. Per germline, CDR1 SGHAT and CDR2 FQNNGV. This CDR3 has 13 residues. This chain's CDR3 is CASSPSSGYTQYF. DNA for the CDR3: TGTGCCAGCAGCCCGTCTAGCGGCTATACGCAGTATTTT. The full variable domain, its missing parts supplied by reference TRBV11-2 and TRBJ2-3, is EAGVAQSPRYKIIEKRQSVAFWCNPISGHATLYWYQQILGQGPKLLIQFQNNGVVDDSQLPKDRFSAERLKGVDSTLKIQPAKLEDSAVYLCASSPSSGYTQYFGPGTRLTVL.

The V and J genes are TRBV28 and TRBJ2-1, with a tentative D call TRBD2 (5 bases). The CDR3 runs 13 residues. Germline V gives CDR1 MDHEN, CDR2 SYDVKM. Trimming took off 3 bases at V and 10 bases at J, with 13 bases between the two ends. For the CDR3, the DNA is TGTGCCAGCAGTTTCCCTCTAGCCAGAGAGCAGTTCTTC. Translating it yields CASSFPLAREQFF.

The rearrangement links TRBV10-3 to TRBJ1-1, with TRBD1 matching over 7 bases. Germline lookup yields CDR1 ENHRY and CDR2 SYGVKD. CDR3 length equals 15 residues. The trim removed 10 bases at V and 1 base at J, leaving 12 bases unmatched. CDR3 amino acids: CASHRGPTQNTEAFF. The CDR3 region has the DNA TGTGCCAGCCATAGGGGGCCCACCCAGAACACTGAAGCTTTCTTT.

J is TRBJ2-7 and V is TRBV7-6, with 8 positions matching TRBD1. V was pared by 5 bases and J by 5 bases, with 5 bases of the junction left unmatched. The CDR3 runs 13 residues. Germline V gene lookup returns CDR1 SGHVS and CDR2 FNYEAQ. This chain's CDR3 is CASSLGQADEQYF. The CDR3, as DNA: TGTGCCAGCAGCCTGGGACAGGCCGACGAGCAGTACTTC.

The chain links TRBV7-9 to TRBJ2-5; no clear D. The V end lost 0 bases, the J end lost 0 bases, and 2 bases lay between the germline ends. The CDR3 runs 13 residues. The V gene's germline CDR1 is SEHNR and CDR2 FQNEAQ (reference sequence). The CDR3: CASSLANQETQYF. The CDR3 DNA reads TGTGCCAGCAGCTTAGCCAACCAAGAGACCCAGTACTTC.

The genes are TRBV6-1 and TRBJ1-1; 7 nucleotides agree with TRBD1. V dropped 5 bases and J dropped 4; count of bases not matched to a gene: 4. Germline CDR1 MNHNS, CDR2 SASEGT. The CDR3 covers 13 residues. The CDR3 reads CASSTQGFTEAFF. The CDR3 region has the DNA TGTGCCAGCAGTACACAGGGGTTCACTGAAGCTTTCTTT.

The chain carries TRBV7-2 and TRBJ2-1; D not certain. V shed 5 bases and J shed 0 bases, with 14 bases lying between them. The CDR3 is made up of 16 amino acids. CDR1 SGHTA and CDR2 FQGNSA come from the germline V gene. CDR3 DNA sequence: TGTGCCAGCAGCCCCGACTCCTCCCGCTCCTACAATGAGCAGTTCTTC. Protein product: CASSPDSSRSYNEQFF.

The CDR3 DNA reads as TGTGCCAGCTCACCAAGGGGGACAGGTCGGGGCTACGAGCAGTACTTC. Translated, it gives CASSPRGTGRGYEQYF. The chain couples TRBV18 to TRBJ2-7; 8 nucleotides match TRBD1. V lost 2 bases, J lost 3 bases, and 9 bases stayed unmatched. CDR1 is KGHSH, CDR2 LQKENI, per germline. The CDR3 spans 16 residues.

This clone turned up a few times. V usage is TRBV28 and J usage is TRBJ2-7; the match to TRBD2 covers 7 bases. Germline V gene lookup returns CDR1 MDHEN and CDR2 SYDVKM. The CDR3 sequence is 16 residues long. V shed 10 bases, J shed 5 bases, and the junction held 20 bases outside the gene matches. As DNA, the CDR3 is TGTGCCAACACTCTAAACCCTCGGGGGGAAGGTCACGAGCAGTACTTC. It codes for CANTLNPRGEGHEQYF.